These 26 T cell receptor beta chains share one sample of origin, sequenced in a study of blood T cells in healthy people across ages. Through a sample-barcoded 5' primer and a J-beta primer mix, a second PCR was run for roughly 6 to 11 cycles. TCRdb reanalysed the 5' RACE reads using MiXCR and keeps one entry per CDR3 protein. The sample has approximately 350,000 distinct CDR3 sequences; 45% to 60% are singletons. Sequencing was performed on blood. The receptors were sampled from a man aged 60 to 69 in good health.

This clonotype was seen ten or more times. This chain connects TRBV20-1 to TRBJ2-5; 13 positions agree with TRBD2. Germline V gene sequence: CDR1 DFQATT, CDR2 SNEGSKA (reference sequence). The CDR3 has 16 residues. J was trimmed by 2 bases and V by 0 bases; bases with no gene match: 3. The CDR3 DNA sequence: TGCAGTGCTAGAGACAGACTAGCGGGGGGTCAAGAGACCCAGTACTTC. Translating it yields CSARDRLAGGQETQYF.

The chain recombines TRBV24-1 with TRBJ2-7, with D tentatively TRBD2 (5 bases). With 4 bases removed from V and 4 bases from J, the gap between germline ends came to 25 bases. The germline CDR1 and CDR2 sequences are KGHDR and SFDVKD. The CDR3 totals 18 residues. CDR3 region: CATSDSAADGNTRYEQYF. The CDR3 region has the DNA TGTGCCACCAGTGACTCAGCCGCGGACGGAAATACTAGGTACGAGCAGTACTTC.

The J gene is TRBJ1-2, the V gene TRBV20-1; no reliable D call. Deletions cut 1 base from V and 7 bases from J, with 13 bases between. Germline values: CDR1 DFQATT, CDR2 SNEGSKA (reference sequence). There are 13 residues in the CDR3. The CDR3 DNA reads TGCAGTGCTAGAGGGGTAACTATTCGTGGCTACACCTTC. Protein sequence: CSARGVTIRGYTF.

The chain combines TRBV12-3 or TRBV12-4 with TRBJ2-7; the D is unclear. The CDR3 spans 12 residues. Trimming took off 3 bases at V and 7 bases at J, with 10 bases between the two ends. This chain's CDR3 is CASSFNFGEQYF. In DNA, the CDR3 is TGTGCCAGCAGTTTCAACTTTGGTGAGCAGTACTTC.

In this sample, this clonotype turned up a few times. This chain links TRBV6-5 with TRBJ2-5, with 7 bases aligning to TRBD1. This CDR3 comprises 14 residues. Trimming took 5 bases from V and 5 from J; bases not matched to a gene: 8. Germline CDR1 and CDR2: MNHEY and SVGAGI. Written as DNA, the CDR3 is TGTGCCAGCAGTCGCGACAGGGTGGAGGAGACCCAGTACTTC. This gives the protein CASSRDRVEETQYF.

This clonotype appeared once. The gene calls are TRBV5-1 and TRBJ1-2, with 10 positions matching TRBD1. The germline CDR1 and CDR2 sequences are SGHRS and YFSETQ. With V trimmed by 0 bases and J by 8 bases, 7 bases remained unmatched. The CDR3 extends over 15 amino acids. CDR3 residues: CASSLVGQGRPGYTF. The CDR3 DNA follows: TGCGCCAGCAGCTTGGTGGGACAGGGGAGACCAGGCTACACCTTC.

The sample holds a few counts of this clonotype. One junction end disagrees with the germline gene, perhaps due to a read error. The CDR3 loop reads CASSQTGGKDTQYF. CDR3 nucleotide sequence: TGTGCTAGCAGCCAGACAGGGGGAAAAGATACGCAGTATTTT. V usage is TRBV7-7 and J usage is TRBJ2-3; 9 nucleotides match TRBD1. Germline V gives CDR1 SSHAT, CDR2 FNYEAQ (reference sequence). The CDR3 runs to 14 residues.

The chain has TRBV24-1 and TRBJ2-3, with D uncertain. Trimming left V 4 bases short and J 1 base short, with 17 bases between. Per germline, CDR1 KGHDR and CDR2 SFDVKD. The CDR3 runs 17 residues. The CDR3 bases are TGTGCCACCAGTGACCCTGCTCCCCATGGGGGCACAGATACGCAGTATTTT. Amino acid sequence: CATSDPAPHGGTDTQYF.

This clonotype was detected only a few times. The DNA for the CDR3 is TGTGCCAGCAGGCCCGGGACAGGGAGTAATTCACCCCTCCACTTT. Residues: CASRPGTGSNSPLHF. This chain links TRBV2 with TRBJ1-6; 9 bases match TRBD1. The junction had 6 bases not matched to a gene; V was cut back by 6 bases and J by 6 bases. The germline gives CDR1 SNHLY, CDR2 FYNNEI. The CDR3 is made up of 15 amino acids. Filled out from reference TRBV2 and TRBJ1-6, the complete variable domain reads EPEVTQTPSHQVTQMGQEVILRCVPISNHLYFYWYRQILGQKVEFLVSFYNNEISEKSEIFDDQFSVERPDGSNFTLKIRSTKLEDSAMYFCASRPGTGSNSPLHFGNGTRLTVT.

J is TRBJ2-7 and V is TRBV6-2 or TRBV6-3; D is uncertain. This CDR3 comprises 13 residues. CDR1 is MNHEY and CDR2 is SVGEGT in the germline V gene. Trimming pared 0 bases from V and 4 bases from J, leaving 7 bases between. For the CDR3, the DNA is TGTGCCAGCAGTTACTCCAGAGGTTACGAGCAGTACTTC. Protein: CASSYSRGYEQYF.

This rearrangement joins TRBV20-1 to TRBJ2-7; D may be TRBD1 (7 bases). V dropped 2 bases and J dropped 0 bases, with 20 bases sitting between them. Germline V CDR1 and CDR2: DFQATT, SNEGSKA (reference sequence). The CDR3 is made up of 17 amino acids. In nucleotides, the CDR3 is TGCAGTGCTAGACCACAGGGGTCATTAGCGGTCTCCTACGAGCAGTACTTC. As protein: CSARPQGSLAVSYEQYF.

CDR3 DNA: TGTGCCAGCAGCTTAAACAGGGATCATACTGAAGCTTTCTTT. It specifies CASSLNRDHTEAFF. The chain joins TRBV7-9 to TRBJ1-1, with D possibly being TRBD1 (6 bases). Germline CDR1 and CDR2: SEHNR and FQNEAQ (reference sequence). The CDR3 totals 14 residues. Trimming took off 2 bases at V and 5 bases at J, with 12 bases between the two ends.

This clonotype was detected many times. The chain joins TRBV11-2 to TRBJ2-7, with 10 bases identical to TRBD2. The ends lost 4 bases at V and 4 bases at J; junction bases unmatched: 25. The V gene's germline CDR1 is SGHAT and CDR2 FQNNGV. The CDR3 sequence is 21 residues long. CDR3 in amino acids: CASSYPSFLAGAPNELYEQYF. In DNA, the CDR3 is TGTGCCAGCAGCTACCCATCTTTCCTAGCGGGAGCCCCTAACGAGCTTTACGAGCAGTACTTC.

The table lists this clonotype with a few counts. The chain employs TRBV6-5 and TRBJ1-2, with TRBD1 as a possible D gene (6 bases). Per the germline V gene, CDR1 is MNHEY and CDR2 is SVGAGI. V dropped 6 bases and J dropped 4 bases, with 21 bases sitting between them. The CDR3 contains 16 residues. The CDR3 DNA sequence: TGTGCCAGCAGCCCCCCGGGACAACAGGCGTCCTATGGCTACACCTTC. The encoded protein is CASSPPGQQASYGYTF.

This clonotype was seen only a few times. The rearrangement uses TRBV14 and TRBJ1-2; D remains unclear. CDR1 is SGHDN, CDR2 FVKESK, per germline. Trimming took 3 bases from V and 3 from J, leaving 14 bases between them. CDR3 length: 15 amino acids. The CDR3 spells CASSQDFPGHYGYTF. CDR3 nucleotides: TGTGCCAGCAGCCAGGATTTTCCCGGGCACTATGGCTACACCTTC.

This chain joins TRBV4-2 and TRBJ1-4, with a possible D match to TRBD1 (5 bases). The CDR3 sequence is 17 residues long. CDR1 is LGHNA and CDR2 is YNFKEQ in the germline V gene. V was cut by 0 bases and J by 8 bases, with 19 bases left in between. The CDR3 DNA reads as TGTGCCAGCAGCCAAGACCCGGGACCCGCCGCTGGGGAAAAACTGTTTTTT. Translated: CASSQDPGPAAGEKLFF.

The chain uses TRBV7-9 and TRBJ1-2; D possibly corresponds to TRBD1 (5 bases). The CDR3 extends over 16 amino acids. Germline CDR1 is SEHNR and CDR2 is FQNEAQ (reference sequence). The V end was cut by 4 bases, the J end by 2 bases, with 17 bases between. The CDR3 sequence is CASSSRGGLRNYGYTF. CDR3 DNA sequence: TGTGCCAGCAGCTCCCGGGGGGGATTAAGAAACTATGGCTACACCTTC.

The V gene is TRBV12-3 or TRBV12-4, the J gene TRBJ2-7, with D uncertain. V was cut by 7 bases and J by 0 bases, with 13 bases left in between. CDR3 length: 14 amino acids. In DNA form, the CDR3 reads TGTGCCAGCACCAGGCAGGCGAACTCCTACGAGCAGTACTTC. Amino acids: CASTRQANSYEQYF.

This clonotype was detected a few times. This rearrangement joins TRBV3-1 to TRBJ2-3; 15 nucleotides agree with TRBD2. Germline CDR1 and CDR2: LGHDT and YNNKEL (reference sequence). The junction had 6 bases not matched to a gene; V was cut back by 6 bases and J by 5 bases. The CDR3 runs 16 residues. The CDR3 DNA reads TGTGCCAGCAGACGGACTAGCGGGAGGGCCGGAGATACGCAGTATTTT. It specifies CASRRTSGRAGDTQYF.

This rearrangement joins TRBV28 to TRBJ2-1; possible D gene TRBD2, 6 bases. The CDR3 is 15 residues long. The germline gives CDR1 MDHEN, CDR2 SYDVKM. The V end was cut by 6 bases, the J end by 6 bases, with 18 bases between. The CDR3 reads CASSPAQLRGNEQFF. As DNA, the CDR3 is TGTGCCAGCAGCCCGGCGCAGCTGCGGGGCAATGAGCAGTTCTTC.

Regarding this clonotype: Compared with germline, one end of the junction differs, possibly owing to a read error. The chain joins TRBV5-1 to TRBJ2-1; 10 bases match TRBD2. The CDR3 runs to 16 residues. Germline CDR1 SGHRS, CDR2 YFSETQ. The CDR3 sequence is CAGSLPRLAGYNEQFF. The CDR3 DNA sequence: TGCGCCGGCAGCTTGCCCAGACTAGCGGGTTACAATGAGCAGTTCTTC.

This sequence joins TRBV6-2 or TRBV6-3 and TRBJ1-1; D is unresolved. The germline V gene has CDR1 MNHEY and CDR2 SVGEGT. With 6 bases removed from V and 2 bases from J, the gap between germline ends came to 13 bases. The CDR3 is 14 residues long. The DNA of the CDR3 is TGTGCCAGCAGATTTCGTGGCGGAAACACTGAAGCTTTCTTT. Amino acid sequence: CASRFRGGNTEAFF.

This chain joins TRBV27 and TRBJ2-7; possibly TRBD2 for D (5 bases). CDR3 length equals 13 residues. Germline values: CDR1 MNHEY, CDR2 SMNVEV (reference sequence). Trimming took off 2 bases at V and 2 bases at J, with 7 bases between the two ends. In DNA form, the CDR3 reads TGTGCCAGCAGTTTAGGGGAGACCTACGAGCAGTACTTC. Translation gives CASSLGETYEQYF.

The J gene is TRBJ2-3, the V gene TRBV20-1; no reliable D call. The CDR3 runs 13 residues. Germline assignment: CDR1 DFQATT and CDR2 SNEGSKA (reference sequence). Trimming pared 6 bases from V and 0 bases from J, leaving 10 bases between. For the CDR3, the DNA is TGCAGTGCGGAGAGGCAGAGCACAGATACGCAGTATTTT. Its translation: CSAERQSTDTQYF.

Concerning this clonotype itself: A much larger clone is a single base away; this may be a read error. This chain connects TRBV20-1 to TRBJ2-7; no firm D call. The CDR3 loop spans 12 amino acids. Germline V CDR1 and CDR2: DFQATT, SNEGSKA (reference sequence). CDR3 in DNA: TGCAATGCCCAGAGAGACTTCTACGAGCAGTACTTC. As protein: CNAQRDFYEQYF.

J is TRBJ2-3 and V is TRBV7-2; 12 bases are a match to TRBD2. There are 15 residues in the CDR3. Germline CDR1 reads SGHTA; CDR2 reads FQGNSA. V trimming: 4 bases; J trimming: 5 bases; junction bases outside the gene matches: 4. The CDR3 coding sequence is TGTGCCAGCAGCTCCCCGGGACTAGCGGGAGATACGCAGTATTTT. Its protein product is CASSSPGLAGDTQYF. Full variable domain (remainder filled in from reference TRBV7-2 and TRBJ2-3): GAGVSQSPSNKVTEKGKDVELRCDPISGHTALYWYRQSLGQGLEFLIYFQGNSAPDKSGLPSDRFSAERTGGSVSTLTIQRTQQEDSAVYLCASSSPGLAGDTQYFGPGTRLTVL.